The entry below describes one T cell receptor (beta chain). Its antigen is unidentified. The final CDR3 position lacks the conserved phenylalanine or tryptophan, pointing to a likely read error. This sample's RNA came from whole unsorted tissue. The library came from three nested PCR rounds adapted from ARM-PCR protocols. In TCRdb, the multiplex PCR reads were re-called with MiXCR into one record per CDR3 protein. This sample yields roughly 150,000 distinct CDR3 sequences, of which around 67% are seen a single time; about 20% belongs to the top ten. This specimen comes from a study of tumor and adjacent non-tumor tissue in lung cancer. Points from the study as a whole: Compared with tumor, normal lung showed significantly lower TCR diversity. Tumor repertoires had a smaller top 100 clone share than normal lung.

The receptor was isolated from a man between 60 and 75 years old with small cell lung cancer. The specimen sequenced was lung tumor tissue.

In DNA form, the CDR3 reads TGTGTCAGCAGGGCCGGGACTAGCGGGACAGAGCAGTACTTA. Encoded protein: CVSRAGTSGTEQYL. The chain combines TRBV12-3 or TRBV12-4 with TRBJ2-7, with 13 positions matching TRBD2. CDR3 length: 14 residues.